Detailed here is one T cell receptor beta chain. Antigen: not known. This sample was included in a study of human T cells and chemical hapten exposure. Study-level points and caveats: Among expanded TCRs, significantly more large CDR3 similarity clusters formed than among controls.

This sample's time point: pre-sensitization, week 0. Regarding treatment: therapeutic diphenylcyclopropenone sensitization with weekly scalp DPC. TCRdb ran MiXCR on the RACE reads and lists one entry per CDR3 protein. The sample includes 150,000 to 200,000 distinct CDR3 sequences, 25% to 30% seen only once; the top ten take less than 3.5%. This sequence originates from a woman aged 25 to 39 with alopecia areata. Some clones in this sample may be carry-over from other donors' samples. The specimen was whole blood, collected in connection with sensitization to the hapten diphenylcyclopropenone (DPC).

The CDR3 is CASSVSGGLAGGPGTDTQYF. In nucleotides, the CDR3 is TGTGCCAGCAGCGTTTCAGGCGGACTAGCGGGAGGGCCTGGCACAGATACGCAGTATTTT. The chain combines TRBV9 with TRBJ2-3; TRBD2 agrees at 15 bases. The germline CDR1 and CDR2 sequences are SGDLS and YYNGEE. V was pared by 2 bases and J by 1 base, with 11 bases of the junction left unmatched. The CDR3 is 20 amino acids.